These T cell receptor beta chains were read from a single sample in a study of Graves' ophthalmopathy and Graves' hyperthyroidism. Each CDR3 protein gets one entry after TCRdb re-called the multiplex PCR reads with MiXCR. The repertoire holds about 500,000 distinct CDR3 sequences, with 13% to 15% as singletons. Sequenced input: blood. The receptors here all came from a woman in her twenties or thirties with Graves' ophthalmopathy. Both conserved end residues are trimmed from each CDR3.

>TRBV6-5|TRBJ1-1
ASTPGVNTEAF
>TRBV29-1|TRBJ2-7
SVGGGLGSEQY
>TRBV7-3|TRBJ2-2
ASSLQSSVNTGELF
>TRBV11-2|TRBJ1-2
ASSPGTYPMGYT
>TRBV18|TRBJ2-5
ASSPRTSGGAKETQY
>TRBV6-1|TRBJ1-1
ASSRRRGGGTEAF
>TRBV28|TRBJ2-6
ASSTKAGANVLT
>TRBV18|TRBJ2-2
ASWINTGELF
>TRBV7-2|TRBJ1-5
ASSSGTFLPQH
>TRBV28|TRBJ2-7
ASSQIWTGDAYEQY
>TRBV28|TRBJ1-5
ASSSRVTNQPQH
>TRBV10-3|TRBJ1-1
AIAGHSNTEAF
>TRBV28|TRBJ1-5
ASLQEKGVDQPQH
>TRBV6-1|TRBJ2-2
ASSDQQILTVGELF
>TRBV20-1|TRBJ1-1
SAREQGNTEAF
>TRBV12-3/TRBV12-4|TRBJ2-5
ASSLGLRGPQWETQY
>TRBV18|TRBJ2-7
ASSPSGQKTYEQY
>TRBV6-5|TRBJ1-2
ANSDRGNGYT
>TRBV7-3|TRBJ2-2
ASSLLVGLSGGELF
>TRBV12-3/TRBV12-4|TRBJ2-4
ASSFSVEVKNIQY
>TRBV12-5|TRBJ1-2
ASGLGRFYGYT
>TRBV6-5|TRBJ1-1
ASSYSMGFGTEAF
>TRBV30|TRBJ2-7
AWMAPNYEQY
>TRBV20-1|TRBJ1-5
SASGTVYSNQPQH
>TRBV28|TRBJ1-3
ASTPPTGGNTIY
>TRBV12-3/TRBV12-4|TRBJ2-5
ASRQGVGETQY
>TRBV24-1|TRBJ2-1
ATSDFKGSSSNEKF
>TRBV28|TRBJ1-3
ASAPGDGNTIY
>TRBV12-3/TRBV12-4|TRBJ1-6
ASSLDRGLNSPLH
>TRBV5-1|TRBJ2-5
ASSLARQEIQY
>TRBV7-2|TRBJ2-7
ASSQTSGSLHEQY
>TRBV6-1|TRBJ2-7
ASRGPGQSYFYEQY